The 6 T cell receptor beta chains below were found in one sample sequenced in a study of CD8 T cells in ankylosing spondylitis (dated by TCRdb to the late 2010s). Libraries came from 5' RACE. Instrument used: Illumina HiSeq 2500. TCRdb reran the public reads through fastp at Q25 and MiXCR, keeping productive beta chains. A single entry per CDR3 protein holds the most common genes and DNA from its merged rows. The sample profile shows 250,000 to 350,000 distinct CDR3 sequences; about a fifth of them were found once. The ten largest clones represent approximately 3.7% of the sample. Sequencing was done on a sample of blood, either unsorted or a sorted T cell fraction (not recorded which). Receptors were obtained from a female donor with ankylosing spondylitis or in good health (not recorded which).

The chain carries TRBV3-1 and TRBJ2-1; D is unclear. The CDR3 contains 12 residues. From germline, CDR1 is LGHDT and CDR2 YNNKEL (reference sequence). Trimming took off 4 bases at V and 15 bases at J, with 16 bases between the two ends. This CDR3 is CASSLPDLQVFF. CDR3 bases: TGTGCCAGCAGCCTACCAGACCTTCAGGTGTTCTTC.

This clonotype was detected ten times or more. This rearrangement joins TRBV7-6 to TRBJ1-1; 8 positions agree with TRBD1. The germline V gene encodes CDR1 SGHVS and CDR2 FNYEAQ. V lost 2 bases, J lost 5 bases, and 1 base stayed unmatched. CDR3 size: 13 residues. Here the CDR3 reads CASSLRQGTEAFF. The CDR3 DNA is TGTGCCAGCAGCTTACGACAGGGGACTGAAGCTTTCTTT. The complete variable domain, with remaining parts taken from reference TRBV7-6 and TRBJ1-1, reads GAGVSQSPRYKVTKRGQDVALRCDPISGHVSLYWYRQALGQGPEFLTYFNYEAQQDKSGLPNDRFSAERPEGSISTLTIQRTEQRDSAMYRCASSLRQGTEAFFGQGTRLTVV.

The genes are TRBV4-2 and TRBJ2-7; D might be TRBD2 (6 bases). V lost 4 bases, J lost 2 bases, and 15 bases lay in between. Looked up from germline, CDR1 is LGHNA and CDR2 is YNFKEQ. This CDR3 is 15 amino acids long. CDR3 DNA: TGTGCCAGCAGCCCCTCGCCGGGAGTCGCCTACGAGCAGTACTTC. Protein product: CASSPSPGVAYEQYF.

There are a few counts of this clonotype. CDR3 DNA: TGTGCCAGCGTTAGTCAACAGGGGAATTCACCCCTCCACTTT. Its protein product is CASVSQQGNSPLHF. This chain links TRBV2 with TRBJ1-6; 7 nucleotides align to TRBD1. Trimming at V came to 8 bases and at J to 7 bases, leaving 8 bases not matched to a gene. The CDR3 loop spans 14 amino acids. CDR1 SNHLY and CDR2 FYNNEI come from the germline V gene. Drawing the rest from reference TRBV2 and TRBJ1-6, the complete variable domain is EPEVTQTPSHQVTQMGQEVILRCVPISNHLYFYWYRQILGQKVEFLVSFYNNEISEKSEIFDDQFSVERPDGSNFTLKIRSTKLEDSAMYFCASVSQQGNSPLHFGNGTRLTVT.

The chain couples TRBV18 to TRBJ2-1, with D tentatively TRBD1 (5 bases). Germline V lookup: CDR1 KGHSH, CDR2 LQKENI. V was cut by 2 bases and J by 7 bases, with 15 bases left in between. This CDR3 has 15 amino acids. CDR3: CASSPSIREGNEQFF. CDR3 nucleotide sequence: TGTGCCAGCTCACCATCTATCAGGGAAGGGAATGAGCAGTTCTTC.

The V and J genes are TRBV6-2 or TRBV6-3 and TRBJ2-3; D is ambiguous. V lost 2 bases and J lost 4, with 13 bases in between. The CDR3 is 15 residues long. Germline V gene lookup returns CDR1 MNHEY and CDR2 SVGEGT. As DNA, the CDR3 is TGTGCCAGCAGTTACGAGACATCTAGGGCAGATACGCAGTATTTT. Translating gives CASSYETSRADTQYF.